The 21 T cell receptor beta chains below all came from one sample that was sequenced in a study of naive and memory T cell subsets. An equimolar mix of two oligonucleotides served as the beta constant-region primer for TRBC1 and TRBC2. TCRdb called the UMI-ligation and nested PCR reads again in MiXCR, with one record for every CDR3 protein. The table has about 21,000 distinct CDR3 sequences, about 11% seen once. The sequencing sample was made of central memory CD8+ T cells from blood. These receptors were obtained from a human donor in good health.

This clonotype was seen more than once but under ten times. V usage is TRBV28 and J usage is TRBJ1-5; D unresolved. The CDR3 has 14 amino acids. The V end was cut by 8 bases, the J end by 4 bases, with 15 bases between. The germline CDR1 and CDR2 sequences are MDHEN and SYDVKM. CDR3 nucleotides: TGTGCCAGCCAACAACGGACTTTTAATCAGCCCCAGCATTTT. Translation gives CASQQRTFNQPQHF.

The rearrangement joins TRBV27 to TRBJ2-1; D ambiguous. The CDR3 is 13 amino acids. CDR1 and CDR2 from the germline V gene are MNHEY and SMNVEV (reference sequence). Trimming left V 2 bases short and J 9 bases short, with 11 bases between. The CDR3 loop reads CASSLGASGEQFF. The CDR3 DNA sequence: TGTGCCAGCAGTTTAGGTGCCTCTGGTGAGCAGTTCTTC.

V and J are TRBV5-1 and TRBJ2-2, with a weak D call TRBD1 (6 bases). CDR3 size: 15 residues. The V gene's germline CDR1 is SGHRS and CDR2 YFSETQ. V lost 0 bases, J lost 0 bases, and 6 bases lay in between. The CDR3 sequence is CASSLGTANTGELFF. The DNA for the CDR3 is TGCGCCAGCAGCTTGGGGACAGCGAACACCGGGGAGCTGTTTTTT.

This clonotype was seen only a few times. The rearrangement uses TRBV4-3 and TRBJ1-4; D gene uncertain. The CDR3 sequence is 16 residues long. Germline V CDR1 and CDR2: LGHNA, YSLEER. Trimming took 1 base from V and 7 from J, leaving 16 bases between them. This CDR3 reads CASSQVYGREREKLFF. CDR3 nucleotide sequence: TGCGCCAGCAGCCAAGTCTACGGCCGTGAGCGTGAAAAACTGTTTTTT.

V and J are TRBV5-5 and TRBJ2-3; D is uncertain. The CDR3 is made up of 14 amino acids. V lost 0 bases to trimming and J lost 0 bases, with 5 bases between them. The germline gives CDR1 SGHKS, CDR2 YYEKEE (reference sequence). The CDR3 protein is CASSLGRSTDTQYF. CDR3 sequence (DNA): TGTGCCAGCAGCTTGGGCAGAAGCACAGATACGCAGTATTTT.

As for this clonotype: A read error may explain this, as a much larger clone is one base away. The genes are TRBV4-1 and TRBJ2-1; a weak D match, TRBD1 (5 bases). This CDR3 has 15 amino acids. Trimming removed 2 bases at V and 3 bases at J, with 11 bases between. Germline assignment: CDR1 MGHRA and CDR2 YSYEKL. Here the CDR3 reads CASSQQGRFYNEQFF. The CDR3 bases are TGCGCCAGCAGCCAACAGGGTAGATTCTACAATGAGCAGTTCTTC.

By frequency in the sample, this clonotype is medium-sized. The chain recombines TRBV5-5 with TRBJ1-5, with D possibly TRBD1 on 5 matching bases. Trimming removed 1 base at V and 0 bases at J, with 11 bases between. Germline lookup yields CDR1 SGHKS and CDR2 YYEKEE (reference sequence). The CDR3 is made up of 16 amino acids. CDR3 bases: TGTGCCAGCAGCTTGTCAGGGTCGTATAGCAATCAGCCCCAGCATTTT. The encoded protein is CASSLSGSYSNQPQHF.

This clonotype came up many times. The rearrangement joins TRBV25-1 to TRBJ1-1; D is unresolved. Trimming took off 0 bases at V and 4 bases at J, with 12 bases between the two ends. The germline gives CDR1 MGHDK, CDR2 SYGVNS. The CDR3 is 15 amino acids. CDR3 sequence: CASSEYEGEGTEAFF. The CDR3, as DNA: TGTGCCAGCAGTGAATACGAGGGAGAGGGCACTGAAGCTTTCTTT.

This chain uses TRBV14 with TRBJ1-1, with TRBD1 matching over 9 bases. Germline assignment: CDR1 SGHDN and CDR2 FVKESK. The V gene end was trimmed by 4 bases and the J gene end by 4 bases; junction bases not matched to a gene: 1. The CDR3 covers 13 residues. The CDR3 nucleotides are TGTGCCAGCAGCCTGACAGGGGGCACTGAAGCTTTCTTT. This gives the protein CASSLTGGTEAFF. The variable domain in full, completed from reference TRBV14 and TRBJ1-1, reads EAGVTQFPSHSVIEKGQTVTLRCDPISGHDNLYWYRRVMGKEIKFLLHFVKESKQDESGMPNNRFLAERTGGTYSTLKVQPAELEDSGVYFCASSLTGGTEAFFGQGTRLTVV.

The chain recombines TRBV2 with TRBJ1-1; possible D gene TRBD1, 5 bases. CDR3 length: 15 amino acids. V lost 8 bases and J lost 5, with 21 bases in between. Germline V gene sequence: CDR1 SNHLY, CDR2 FYNNEI. CDR3 nucleotide sequence: TGTGCCAGCGGGGGGAGTGCCGGGGATTGGACTGAAGCTTTCTTT. Amino acids: CASGGSAGDWTEAFF.

The chain couples TRBV24-1 to TRBJ2-3; D is uncertain. V was trimmed by 8 bases and J by 3 bases, leaving 20 bases between them. Germline CDR1 is KGHDR and CDR2 is SFDVKD. The CDR3 is made up of 16 amino acids. The chain's CDR3 is CATIPPFRQLTDTQYF. In nucleotides, the CDR3 is TGTGCCACCATACCACCCTTTAGGCAGCTGACAGATACGCAGTATTTT.

The chain has TRBV3-1 and TRBJ2-1, with 10 nucleotides matching TRBD2. Losses at the gene ends were 4 bases for V and 8 bases for J; bases not matched to a gene: 11. CDR3 length: 16 amino acids. Germline-derived CDR1 and CDR2 are LGHDT and YNNKEL (reference sequence). CDR3 loop: CASSRKTLAGAYEQFF. CDR3 in DNA: TGTGCCAGCAGCCGAAAAACTCTAGCGGGAGCGTATGAGCAGTTCTTC.

The chain is built from TRBV30 and TRBJ2-6, with D possibly TRBD2 on 5 matching bases. CDR3 size: 17 residues. Trimming removed 0 bases at V and 5 bases at J, with 17 bases between. The germline CDR1 and CDR2 sequences are GTSNPN and SVGIG (reference sequence). CDR3 DNA: TGTGCCTGGAGTGTAGGAGGATATTTGAGTAGGGCCAACGTCCTGACTTTC. Translated, it gives CAWSVGGYLSRANVLTF.

Only a few counts were recorded for this clonotype. This chain uses TRBV6-2 or TRBV6-3 with TRBJ1-5; 7 bases match TRBD1. The CDR3 covers 18 residues. Trimming at V came to 2 bases and at J to 4 bases, leaving 14 bases not matched to a gene. CDR1 and CDR2 (germline): MNHEY, SVGEGT. This CDR3 reads CASSYHNRGPYQNQPQHF. Written as DNA, the CDR3 is TGTGCCAGCAGTTACCACAACAGGGGTCCTTACCAAAATCAGCCCCAGCATTTT.

Concerning this clonotype itself: A much larger clone differs by one base, so this may be a read error. V usage is TRBV12-3 or TRBV12-4 and J usage is TRBJ2-5; TRBD2 might be the D (5 bases). This CDR3 is built from 12 residues. Trimming removed 5 bases from V and 5 bases from J, with 9 bases in between. This CDR3 is CASSVEGETQYF. The CDR3 coding sequence is TGTGCCAGCAGTGTTGAGGGTGAGACCCAGTACTTC.

This chain links TRBV10-1 with TRBJ1-1; D unclear. The V end was cut by 8 bases, the J end by 7 bases, with 17 bases between. The germline CDR1 and CDR2 sequences are WNHNN and SYGVQD (reference sequence). The length of the CDR3 is 13 residues. In DNA, the CDR3 is TGCGCCAGCTCAACAGAGGTCCGGGATGAAGCTTTCTTT. As protein: CASSTEVRDEAFF.

The chain employs TRBV20-1 and TRBJ2-1; 13 bases map to TRBD2. V lost 6 bases and J lost 5; bases outside the gene matches: 13. The CDR3 spans 17 residues. CDR1 is DFQATT, CDR2 SNEGSKA, per germline (reference sequence). This CDR3 reads CSAVDRGTSGDHNEQFF. In DNA, the CDR3 is TGCAGTGCGGTGGACAGAGGGACTAGCGGGGACCACAATGAGCAGTTCTTC.

The genes are TRBV6-5 and TRBJ2-7; D may be TRBD2 (6 bases). Germline-derived CDR1 and CDR2 are MNHEY and SVGAGI. V lost 2 bases, J lost 2 bases, and 16 bases lay in between. CDR3 size: 16 residues. Here the CDR3 DNA reads TGTGCCAGCAGTTACCCTCGCGGTAGCGGAACCTACGAGCAGTACTTC. Encoded protein: CASSYPRGSGTYEQYF.

The chain is built from TRBV11-2 and TRBJ2-1; 13 bases match TRBD2. The CDR3 is made up of 15 amino acids. Germline trimming cut 6 bases from V and 7 bases from J; bases unmatched to any gene: 6. Germline values: CDR1 SGHAT, CDR2 FQNNGV. The CDR3 coding sequence is TGTGCCAGCAGTTACGGGACTAGCGGGATGAATGAGCAGTTCTTC. Protein product: CASSYGTSGMNEQFF. Combining the CDR3 with reference TRBV11-2 and TRBJ2-1 gives the whole variable domain EAGVAQSPRYKIIEKRQSVAFWCNPISGHATLYWYQQILGQGPKLLIQFQNNGVVDDSQLPKDRFSAERLKGVDSTLKIQPAKLEDSAVYLCASSYGTSGMNEQFFGPGTRLTVL.

Sample share makes this clonotype large. CDR3 sequence: CASSPSGTYNEQFF. DNA for the CDR3: TGCGCCAGCAGCCCTAGCGGAACCTACAATGAGCAGTTCTTC. The rearrangement links TRBV4-3 to TRBJ2-1; the match to TRBD2 covers 7 bases. This CDR3 has 14 residues. Per the germline V gene, CDR1 is LGHNA and CDR2 is YSLEER. J lost 2 bases, V lost 4 bases, and 2 bases had no gene match.

In its sample, this clonotype was seen many times. The CDR3 region is CASSFSGRSYNEQFF. CDR3 DNA sequence: TGTGCCAGCAGCTTTAGCGGGAGGTCGTACAATGAGCAGTTCTTC. The chain couples TRBV7-8 to TRBJ2-1; TRBD2 agrees at 10 bases. Trimming took 3 bases from V and 4 from J; bases not matched to a gene: 3. CDR3 length: 15 amino acids. Germline V CDR1 and CDR2: SGHVS, FQNEAQ.